This TCR beta chain was observed in a study of beta chain features in type 1 diabetes. Study at large: Patient and healthy donor groups were alike in age, gender and cell yields.

In regard to this clone: Its antigen is undetermined.

The authors took one heparinised blood draw, averaging about 110 mL, from each donor. CD45RO/CCR7/CD25/CD127/CD95/CD27 staining was used to isolate CD4+ naive, central memory, regulatory and stem cell-like memory cells by sorting. Germline V lookup: CDR1 SGHRS, CDR2 YFSETQ. The CDR3 totals 15 residues. Trimming cost V 4 bases and J 4 bases, with 17 bases left between them. Broader study findings: PCR could preferentially amplify shorter templates, alike in patients and controls. The study found moderately but significantly shorter TCRB CDR3s in all four CD4+ subsets of Type 1 diabetes patients.

The isolated RNA, all of it, was reverse transcribed, so expressed TCRB transcripts were what got sequenced. Method: immunoSEQ multiplex PCR; TCRdb's copy keeps in-frame clones and lacks some. The table records 600,000 to 750,000 clones, around 12% of them present only once. The chain has TRBV5-1 and TRBJ2-5, with TRBD1 as a possible D gene (6 bases). The receptor was derived from a man aged 25-45 years with type 1 diabetes. The sequencing input was naive CD4+ T cells from blood. The CDR3 here is CASSPTGMRSETQYF. The CDR3 bases are TGCGCCAGCAGCCCAACAGGGATGAGGTCAGAGACCCAGTACTTC.